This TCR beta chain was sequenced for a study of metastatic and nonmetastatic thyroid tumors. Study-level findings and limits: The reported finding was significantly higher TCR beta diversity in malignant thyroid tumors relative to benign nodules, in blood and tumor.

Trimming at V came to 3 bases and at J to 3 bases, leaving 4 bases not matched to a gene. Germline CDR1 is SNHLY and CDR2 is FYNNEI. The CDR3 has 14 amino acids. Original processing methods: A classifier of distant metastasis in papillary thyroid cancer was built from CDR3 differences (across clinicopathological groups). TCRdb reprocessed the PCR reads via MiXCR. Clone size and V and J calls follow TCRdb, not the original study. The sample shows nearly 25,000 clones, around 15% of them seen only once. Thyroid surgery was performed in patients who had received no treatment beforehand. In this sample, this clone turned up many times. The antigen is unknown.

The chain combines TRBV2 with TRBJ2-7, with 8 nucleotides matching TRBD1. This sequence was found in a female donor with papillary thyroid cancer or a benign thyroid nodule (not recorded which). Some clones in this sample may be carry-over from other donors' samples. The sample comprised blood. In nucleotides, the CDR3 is TGTGCCAGCAGTGATCAGGGACAGGACTACGAGCAGTACTTC. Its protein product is CASSDQGQDYEQYF. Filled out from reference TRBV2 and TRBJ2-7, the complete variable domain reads EPEVTQTPSHQVTQMGQEVILRCVPISNHLYFYWYRQILGQKVEFLVSFYNNEISEKSEIFDDQFSVERPDGSNFTLKIRSTKLEDSAMYFCASSDQGQDYEQYFGPGTRLTVT.